A selection of T cell receptor beta chains follows, all from one sample in a study of T cells in Graves' hyperthyroidism and ophthalmopathy. A single record per CDR3 protein comes from TCRdb applying MiXCR to the multiplex PCR reads. This table has 650,000 to 750,000 distinct CDR3 sequences, roughly 15% appearing once. Sequenced material: blood. These receptors were obtained from a young woman with Graves' hyperthyroidism. CDR3s include the opening cysteine and the closing phenylalanine or tryptophan. Each record gives: J gene, V gene, D gene, clone size, CDR3 DNA, CDR3 protein. D genes are given only for firm matches. Part of the rows lack a size; the others show once, few, many or a class for expanded clones.

j_gene: TRBJ2-7; v_gene: TRBV18; d_gene: NA; abundance: once; CDR3nt: TGTGCCAGCTCACCACTAGCGGAGGACTACGAGCAGTACTTC; CDR3aa: CASSPLAEDYEQYF
j_gene: TRBJ1-1; v_gene: TRBV29-1; d_gene: NA; abundance: many; CDR3nt: TGCAGCGTTGCCTTTGAGAACACTGAAGCTTTCTTT; CDR3aa: CSVAFENTEAFF
j_gene: TRBJ1-1; v_gene: TRBV6-5; d_gene: NA; abundance: many; CDR3nt: TGTGCCAGCAGTTACTCAGGGGGCACTGAAGCTTTCTTT; CDR3aa: CASSYSGGTEAFF
j_gene: TRBJ2-7; v_gene: TRBV7-2; d_gene: TRBD2; abundance: many; CDR3nt: TGTGCCAGCAGCTTATTGGCGGGAGGCGGAAACGAGCAGTACTTC; CDR3aa: CASSLLAGGGNEQYF
j_gene: TRBJ2-7; v_gene: TRBV6-2/TRBV6-3; d_gene: TRBD2; abundance: NA; CDR3nt: TGTGCCAGCAGTTACTCGACTAGCGGGAGTCTCTACGAGCAGTACTTC; CDR3aa: CASSYSTSGSLYEQYF
j_gene: TRBJ1-1; v_gene: TRBV6-1; d_gene: TRBD1; abundance: NA; CDR3nt: TGTGCCAGCAAGTACAGGGGCACTGAAGCTTTCTTT; CDR3aa: CASKYRGTEAFF
j_gene: TRBJ2-5; v_gene: TRBV7-9; d_gene: TRBD1; abundance: many; CDR3nt: TGTGCCAGCAGCTCCCCTCCACCGACAGGGCATGGCCAGTACTTC; CDR3aa: CASSSPPPTGHGQYF
j_gene: TRBJ2-1; v_gene: TRBV28; d_gene: TRBD2; abundance: few; CDR3nt: TGTGCCAGCAGTACCTCGACTAGCGGGAGTATAAGGACCTACTACAATGAGCAGTTCTTC; CDR3aa: CASSTSTSGSIRTYYNEQFF
j_gene: TRBJ1-5; v_gene: TRBV2; d_gene: NA; abundance: few; CDR3nt: TGTGCCAGCAGTGTGAGACAGAATAATCAGCCCCAGCATTTT; CDR3aa: CASSVRQNNQPQHF
j_gene: TRBJ2-3; v_gene: TRBV19; d_gene: TRBD1; abundance: NA; CDR3nt: TGTGCCAGTAGTCCTCGGGGACAGTGGAAAGGTACAGATACGCAGTATTTT; CDR3aa: CASSPRGQWKGTDTQYF
j_gene: TRBJ2-7; v_gene: TRBV18; d_gene: TRBD1; abundance: many; CDR3nt: TGTGCCAGCTCCGGGACAGGGACCTCCGAGCAGTACTTC; CDR3aa: CASSGTGTSEQYF
j_gene: TRBJ2-2; v_gene: TRBV5-5; d_gene: NA; abundance: NA; CDR3nt: TGTGCCAGCAGCTTGTGGGGGGCCACCGGGGAGCTGTTTTTT; CDR3aa: CASSLWGATGELFF
j_gene: TRBJ2-5; v_gene: TRBV30; d_gene: NA; abundance: few; CDR3nt: TGTGCCTGGAAACTGGGTCAAGAGACCCAGTACTTC; CDR3aa: CAWKLGQETQYF
j_gene: TRBJ2-7; v_gene: TRBV29-1; d_gene: NA; abundance: few; CDR3nt: TGCAGCGTTGAAGATCGTACAGGTCAGAGCTACGAGCAGTACTTC; CDR3aa: CSVEDRTGQSYEQYF
j_gene: TRBJ1-5; v_gene: TRBV5-4; d_gene: NA; abundance: NA; CDR3nt: TGTGCCAGCAGCTTGGGGGGCGGGCTTGATAGCAATCAGCCCCAGCATTTT; CDR3aa: CASSLGGGLDSNQPQHF
j_gene: TRBJ1-3; v_gene: TRBV10-3; d_gene: NA; abundance: many; CDR3nt: TGTGCCATCAGTGAGTCTCCGATAAGGAAGTCTGGAAACACCATATATTTT; CDR3aa: CAISESPIRKSGNTIYF
j_gene: TRBJ2-7; v_gene: TRBV28; d_gene: TRBD2; abundance: many; CDR3nt: TGTGCCAGCAGTGCCGGACTAGCGGGAGCAGAGCAGTACTTC; CDR3aa: CASSAGLAGAEQYF